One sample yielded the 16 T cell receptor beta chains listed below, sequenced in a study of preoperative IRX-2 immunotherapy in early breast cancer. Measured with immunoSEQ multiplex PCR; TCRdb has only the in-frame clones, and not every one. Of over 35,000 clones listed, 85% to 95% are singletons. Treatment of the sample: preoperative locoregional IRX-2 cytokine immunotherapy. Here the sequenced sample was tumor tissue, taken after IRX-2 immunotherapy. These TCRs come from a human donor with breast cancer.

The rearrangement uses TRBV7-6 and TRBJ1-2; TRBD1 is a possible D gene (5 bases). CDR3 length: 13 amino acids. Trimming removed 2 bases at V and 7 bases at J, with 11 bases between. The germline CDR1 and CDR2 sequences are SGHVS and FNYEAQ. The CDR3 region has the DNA TGTGCCAGCAGCTTATCTCGGGGACTTGGCTACACCTTC. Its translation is CASSLSRGLGYTF.

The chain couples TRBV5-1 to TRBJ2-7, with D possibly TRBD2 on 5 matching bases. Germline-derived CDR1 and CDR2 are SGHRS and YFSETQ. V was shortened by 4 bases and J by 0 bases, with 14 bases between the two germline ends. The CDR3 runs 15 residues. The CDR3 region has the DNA TGCGCCAGCAGCCGAGCGGAGCTGAGCTCCTACGAGCAGTACTTC. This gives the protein CASSRAELSSYEQYF.

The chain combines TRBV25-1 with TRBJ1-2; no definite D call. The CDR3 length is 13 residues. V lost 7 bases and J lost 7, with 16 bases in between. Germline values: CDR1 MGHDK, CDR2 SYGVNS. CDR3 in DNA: TGTGCCAGCACCTCCCCGGGCCAAGGTGGCTACACCTTC. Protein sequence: CASTSPGQGGYTF.

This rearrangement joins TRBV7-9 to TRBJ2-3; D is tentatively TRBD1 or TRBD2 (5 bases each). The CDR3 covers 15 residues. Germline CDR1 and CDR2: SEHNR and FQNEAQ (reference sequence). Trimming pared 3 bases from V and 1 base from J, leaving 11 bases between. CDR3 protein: CASSFRGSGTDTQYF. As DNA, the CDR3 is TGTGCCAGCAGCTTCCGGGGCTCGGGCACAGATACGCAGTATTTT.

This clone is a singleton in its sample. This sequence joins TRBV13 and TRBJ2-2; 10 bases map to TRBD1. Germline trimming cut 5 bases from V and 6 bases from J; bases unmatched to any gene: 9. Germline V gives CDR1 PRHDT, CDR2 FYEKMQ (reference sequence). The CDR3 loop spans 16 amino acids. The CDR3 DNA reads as TGTGCCAGCAGCCAGCCGGGACAGGGGATATCCGGGGAGCTGTTTTTT. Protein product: CASSQPGQGISGELFF.

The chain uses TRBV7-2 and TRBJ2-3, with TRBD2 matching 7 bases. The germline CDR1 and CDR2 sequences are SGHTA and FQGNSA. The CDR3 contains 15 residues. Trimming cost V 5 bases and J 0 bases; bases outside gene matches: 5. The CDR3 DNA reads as TGTGCCAGCAGCCAAACGGGGGGAAGCACAGATACGCAGTATTTT. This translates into CASSQTGGSTDTQYF.

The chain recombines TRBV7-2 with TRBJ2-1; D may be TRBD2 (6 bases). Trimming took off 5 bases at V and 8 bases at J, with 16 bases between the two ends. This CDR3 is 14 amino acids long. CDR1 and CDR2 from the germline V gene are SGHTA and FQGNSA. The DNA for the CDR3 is TGTGCCAGCAGCCCGACTAGTAGTAGGTATGAGCAGTTCTTC. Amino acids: CASSPTSSRYEQFF. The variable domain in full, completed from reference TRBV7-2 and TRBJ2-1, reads GAGVSQSPSNKVTEKGKDVELRCDPISGHTALYWYRQSLGQGLEFLIYFQGNSAPDKSGLPSDRFSAERTGGSVSTLTIQRTQQEDSAVYLCASSPTSSRYEQFFGPGTRLTVL.

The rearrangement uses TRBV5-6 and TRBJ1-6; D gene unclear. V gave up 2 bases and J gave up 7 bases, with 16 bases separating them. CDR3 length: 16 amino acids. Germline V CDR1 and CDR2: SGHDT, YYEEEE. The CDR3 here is CASSLGYLWRNSPLHF. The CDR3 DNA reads TGTGCCAGCAGCTTAGGTTATCTATGGCGGAATTCACCCCTCCACTTT.

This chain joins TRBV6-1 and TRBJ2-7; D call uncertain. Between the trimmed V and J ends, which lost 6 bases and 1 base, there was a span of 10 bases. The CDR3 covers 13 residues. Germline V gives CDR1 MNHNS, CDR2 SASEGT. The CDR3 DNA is TGTGCCAGCAGGTCGGACGGTTCCTACGAGCAGTACTTC. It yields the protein CASRSDGSYEQYF.

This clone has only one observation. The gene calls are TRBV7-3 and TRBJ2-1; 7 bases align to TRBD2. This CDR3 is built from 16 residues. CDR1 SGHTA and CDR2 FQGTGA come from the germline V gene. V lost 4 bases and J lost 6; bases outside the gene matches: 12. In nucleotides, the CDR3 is TGTGCCAGCAGCTCGTCGCTAGCGGAGCGGGGCAATGAGCAGTTCTTC. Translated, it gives CASSSSLAERGNEQFF.

The CDR3 is CASSLEGLQAEEQYF. In DNA, the CDR3 is TGTGCCAGCAGCTTAGAGGGACTTCAAGCGGAGGAGCAGTACTTC. The chain is built from TRBV7-2 and TRBJ2-7; D is perhaps TRBD2 (6 bases). The CDR3 loop spans 15 amino acids. Trimming left V 1 base short and J 7 bases short, with 17 bases between. The germline CDR1 and CDR2 sequences are SGHTA and FQGNSA. Full variable domain (remainder filled in from reference TRBV7-2 and TRBJ2-7): GAGVSQSPSNKVTEKGKDVELRCDPISGHTALYWYRQSLGQGLEFLIYFQGNSAPDKSGLPSDRFSAERTGGSVSTLTIQRTQQEDSAVYLCASSLEGLQAEEQYFGPGTRLTVT.

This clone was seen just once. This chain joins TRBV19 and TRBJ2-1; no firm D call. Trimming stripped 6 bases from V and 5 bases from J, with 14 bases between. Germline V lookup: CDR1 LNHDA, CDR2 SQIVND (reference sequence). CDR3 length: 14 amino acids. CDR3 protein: CASSKIFPNNEQFF. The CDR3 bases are TGTGCCAGTAGCAAAATTTTCCCAAACAATGAGCAGTTCTTC.

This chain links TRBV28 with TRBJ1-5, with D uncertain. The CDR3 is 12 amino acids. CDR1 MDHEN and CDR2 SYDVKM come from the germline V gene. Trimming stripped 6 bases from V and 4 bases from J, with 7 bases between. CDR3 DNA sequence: TGTGCCAGCAGAACGTTAAATCAGCCCCAGCATTTT. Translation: CASRTLNQPQHF.

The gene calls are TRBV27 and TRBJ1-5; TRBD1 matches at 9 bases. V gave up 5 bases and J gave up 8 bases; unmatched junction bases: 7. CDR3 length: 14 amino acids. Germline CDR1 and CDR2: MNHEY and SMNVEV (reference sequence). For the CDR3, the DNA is TGTGCCAGCAGTAAACAGGGGGCGGGGGAGCCCCAGCATTTT. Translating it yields CASSKQGAGEPQHF.

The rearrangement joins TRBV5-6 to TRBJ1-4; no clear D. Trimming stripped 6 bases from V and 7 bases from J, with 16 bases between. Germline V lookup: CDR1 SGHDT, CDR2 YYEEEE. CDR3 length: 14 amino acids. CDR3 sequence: CASNQRAGGEKLFF. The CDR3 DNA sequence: TGTGCCAGCAACCAACGGGCAGGAGGTGAAAAACTGTTTTTT.

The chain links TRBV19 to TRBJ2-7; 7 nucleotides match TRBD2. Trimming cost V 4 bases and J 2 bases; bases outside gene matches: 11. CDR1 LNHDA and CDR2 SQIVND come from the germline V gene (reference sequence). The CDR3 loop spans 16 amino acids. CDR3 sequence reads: CASSTKKLAPTYEQYF. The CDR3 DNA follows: TGTGCCAGTAGTACTAAGAAACTAGCGCCGACCTACGAGCAGTACTTC.